One and the same sample provided the 29 T cell receptor beta chains below, sequenced in a study of blood T cells in healthy people across ages. Next came a second PCR, run for about 7 to 12 cycles, which used a sample-barcoded 5' primer along with a J-beta primer mix. One entry per CDR3 protein, called by TCRdb with MiXCR from the 5' RACE reads. The profile shows 700,000 to 950,000 distinct CDR3 sequences, 55% to 70% of them singletons. Material: blood. The source is a young man in good health.

The chain carries TRBV20-1 and TRBJ2-7; the match to TRBD2 covers 12 bases. The trim removed 3 bases at V and 1 base at J, leaving 10 bases unmatched. This CDR3 has 17 amino acids. Germline CDR1 is DFQATT and CDR2 is SNEGSKA (reference sequence). This CDR3 reads CSASGLAGGGLSYEQYF. CDR3 nucleotide sequence: TGCAGTGCTAGTGGGCTAGCGGGAGGGGGGCTATCCTACGAGCAGTACTTC.

The chain is built from TRBV20-1 and TRBJ2-7; D unclear. The CDR3 sequence is 11 residues long. From germline, CDR1 is DFQATT and CDR2 SNEGSKA (reference sequence). Trimming left V 7 bases short and J 2 bases short, with 9 bases between. CDR3: CSGGDAYEQYF. CDR3 bases: TGCAGTGGCGGAGACGCCTACGAGCAGTACTTC.

The rearrangement joins TRBV3-1 to TRBJ2-5; D remains ambiguous. V dropped 0 bases and J dropped 4 bases, with 6 bases sitting between them. There are 13 residues in the CDR3. Germline CDR1 is LGHDT and CDR2 is YNNKEL (reference sequence). For the CDR3, the DNA is TGTGCCAGCAGCCAAGATACATTAGAGACCCAGTACTTC. Translation gives CASSQDTLETQYF.

This clonotype was seen a handful of times. This chain connects TRBV7-8 to TRBJ2-3, with D maybe TRBD2 (6 bases). There are 15 residues in the CDR3. Trimming stripped 3 bases from V and 0 bases from J, with 10 bases between. Germline V gives CDR1 SGHVS, CDR2 FQNEAQ. The CDR3 nucleotides read TGTGCCAGCAGCTTGGCTAGCGCGAGCACAGATACGCAGTATTTT. This translates into CASSLASASTDTQYF.

This chain links TRBV20-1 with TRBJ2-3; no clear D gene. Germline CDR1 DFQATT, CDR2 SNEGSKA (reference sequence). The length of the CDR3 is 13 residues. V lost 0 bases to trimming and J lost 0 bases, with 4 bases between them. The CDR3 loop reads CSARDASTDTQYF. The CDR3 nucleotides read TGCAGTGCTAGAGATGCGAGCACAGATACGCAGTATTTT.

The rearrangement links TRBV20-1 to TRBJ2-5; D remains unclear. V shed 6 bases and J shed 0 bases, with 11 bases lying between them. Germline V gene sequence: CDR1 DFQATT, CDR2 SNEGSKA (reference sequence). CDR3 length: 13 amino acids. CDR3 bases: TGCAGTGCCTACGTGGCCAACCAAGAGACCCAGTACTTC. Its protein product is CSAYVANQETQYF.

The chain links TRBV12-3 or TRBV12-4 to TRBJ2-7, with 14 bases fitting TRBD2. V was clipped by 4 bases and J by 10 bases; unmatched bases: 15. There are 17 residues in the CDR3. The CDR3 protein is CASSSWGRGLAGALQYF. The CDR3 coding sequence is TGTGCCAGCAGTTCCTGGGGTCGGGGACTAGCGGGGGCCCTTCAGTACTTC.

This clonotype was seen many times. The chain recombines TRBV6-6 with TRBJ2-3; D is ambiguous. Trimming took 9 bases from V and 5 from J, leaving 15 bases between them. Looked up from germline, CDR1 is MNHNY and CDR2 is SVGAGI (reference sequence). The CDR3 contains 13 residues. This chain's CDR3 is CASLPPLGDTQYF. In DNA, the CDR3 is TGTGCCAGTTTGCCTCCGTTAGGAGATACGCAGTATTTT.

This clonotype has more than one count but fewer than ten. The gene calls are TRBV7-3 and TRBJ2-5, with D possibly matching TRBD1 (6 bases). The J call may not be correct, given that the DNA end is closer to TRBJ2-7. The CDR3 covers 12 residues. Germline loops: CDR1 SGHTA, CDR2 FQGTGA. CDR3 nucleotide sequence: TGTGCCAGCAGCCTTCCAGGGGCCGAGCAGTACTTC. Translation gives CASSLPGAEQYF.

This clonotype appeared many times. The CDR3 nucleotides are TGTGCCAGCAGCTTCCGGGACGTCGATGAGCAGTTCTTC. Its protein is CASSFRDVDEQFF. The rearrangement uses TRBV5-6 and TRBJ2-1, with D perhaps being TRBD1 or TRBD2 (5 bases each). The germline CDR1 and CDR2 sequences are SGHDT and YYEEEE. Deletions cut 2 bases from V and 8 bases from J, with 11 bases between. CDR3 size: 13 residues.

The V call is TRBV24-1, the J call TRBJ2-1; D is ambiguous. There are 16 residues in the CDR3. The germline V gene encodes CDR1 KGHDR and CDR2 SFDVKD. Trimming left V 2 bases short and J 0 bases short, with 10 bases between. Here the CDR3 DNA reads TGTGCCACCAGTGATTCGAAGGGAATCTCCTACAATGAGCAGTTCTTC. Protein sequence: CATSDSKGISYNEQFF.

A few counts support this clonotype. CDR3 coding DNA: TGTGCCAGCAGTTTGACGGGGGGTAGCAATCAGCCCCAGCATTTT. Translating gives CASSLTGGSNQPQHF. The V and J genes are TRBV28 and TRBJ1-5, with TRBD1 as a possible D gene (5 bases). Germline CDR1 is MDHEN and CDR2 is SYDVKM. The CDR3 covers 15 residues. V dropped 3 bases and J dropped 0 bases, with 9 bases sitting between them.

J is TRBJ2-3 and V is TRBV10-3; TRBD2 aligns across 7 bases. The germline V gene encodes CDR1 ENHRY and CDR2 SYGVKD. This CDR3 has 17 amino acids. V was clipped by 3 bases and J by 0 bases; unmatched bases: 9. The DNA of the CDR3 is TGTGCCATCAGTGACCCCCTAGGGCGGGGGAGCACAGATACGCAGTATTTT. This sequence encodes CAISDPLGRGSTDTQYF.

This chain joins TRBV9 and TRBJ2-1; maybe TRBD2 (5 bases). The germline V and J ends were trimmed by 3 bases and 3 bases, with 10 bases remaining between them. Germline V gene lookup returns CDR1 SGDLS and CDR2 YYNGEE. The CDR3 spans 14 residues. The CDR3 reads CASSGRGIYNEQFF. The CDR3 DNA sequence: TGTGCCAGCAGCGGCCGGGGTATCTACAATGAGCAGTTCTTC. Variable domain in full (rest from reference TRBV9 and TRBJ2-1): DSGVTQTPKHLITATGQRVTLRCSPRSGDLSVYWYQQSLDQGLQFLIQYYNGEERAKGNILERFSAQQFPDLHSELNLSSLELGDSALYFCASSGRGIYNEQFFGPGTRLTVL.

This chain connects TRBV15 to TRBJ2-3; no definite D call. Germline V lookup: CDR1 LNHNV, CDR2 YYDKDF (reference sequence). Between the trimmed V and J ends, which lost 3 bases and 3 bases, there was a span of 10 bases. The CDR3 is 14 amino acids. CDR3 sequence reads: CATSREQPTDTQYF. CDR3 DNA sequence: TGTGCCACCAGCAGGGAGCAGCCGACAGATACGCAGTATTTT.

The chain is built from TRBV20-1 and TRBJ2-3, with D uncertain. CDR1 is DFQATT, CDR2 SNEGSKA, per germline (reference sequence). The CDR3 length is 13 residues. V lost 0 bases and J lost 5, with 9 bases in between. Written as DNA, the CDR3 is TGCAGTGCTAGAGATCGGCGACGAGATACGCAGTATTTT. This sequence encodes CSARDRRRDTQYF.

This clonotype has just a few counts. V is TRBV12-3 or TRBV12-4 and J is TRBJ2-3; 8 bases are shared with TRBD1. The CDR3 is 16 residues long. Germline trimming cut 6 bases from V and 4 bases from J; bases unmatched to any gene: 12. The CDR3 loop is CASSLAGQGAADTQYF. CDR3 nucleotide sequence: TGTGCCAGCAGCCTCGCGGGTCAGGGGGCGGCAGATACGCAGTATTTT.

The V and J genes are TRBV27 and TRBJ1-2; D call uncertain. V lost 0 bases, J lost 8 bases, and 16 bases lay in between. Germline loops: CDR1 MNHEY, CDR2 SMNVEV (reference sequence). CDR3 length: 15 residues. CDR3 amino acids: CASSLSYGQLEGYTF. In DNA form, the CDR3 reads TGTGCCAGCAGTTTATCGTACGGGCAATTGGAGGGCTACACCTTC.

The V gene is TRBV4-3, the J gene TRBJ1-2; D uncertain. Germline CDR1 and CDR2: LGHNA and YSLEER. CDR3 length equals 19 residues. With 0 bases removed from V and 5 bases from J, the gap between germline ends came to 25 bases. The CDR3 DNA reads TGCGCCAGCAGCCAAGATCGGAGAGGGATCCACCTGGGCGATTATGGCTACACCTTC. Protein product: CASSQDRRGIHLGDYGYTF.

The chain couples TRBV20-1 to TRBJ1-2, with D perhaps matching TRBD1 (5 bases). The CDR3 length is 13 residues. From germline, CDR1 is DFQATT and CDR2 SNEGSKA (reference sequence). The V end was cut by 3 bases, the J end by 1 base, with 9 bases between. The chain's CDR3 is CSASTDSNYGYTF. In DNA form, the CDR3 reads TGCAGTGCTAGTACCGACAGTAACTATGGCTACACCTTC.

This clonotype occurred a few times. V gene TRBV20-1 combines with J gene TRBJ2-7, with TRBD1 identical over 7 bases. The CDR3 spans 13 residues. Germline V gene sequence: CDR1 DFQATT, CDR2 SNEGSKA (reference sequence). The V and J ends lost 5 bases and 0 bases, in that order; junction bases with no gene match: 4. CDR3 coding DNA: TGCAGTGCTGGGGACAGTTCCTCCTACGAGCAGTACTTC. Translation gives CSAGDSSSYEQYF.

This clonotype was counted many times. The chain combines TRBV7-2 with TRBJ2-3; TRBD2 aligns across 7 bases. V gave up 9 bases and J gave up 1 base; unmatched junction bases: 4. This CDR3 is built from 13 residues. Germline V CDR1 and CDR2: SGHTA, FQGNSA. The CDR3, as DNA: TGTGCCAGTTCGGGAGGAGGCACAGATACGCAGTATTTT. Protein sequence: CASSGGGTDTQYF.

This clonotype was seen more than once but under ten times. CDR3 sequence: CASSRSNANTGELFF. CDR3 in DNA: TGCGCCAGCAGCCGTTCCAACGCGAACACCGGGGAGCTGTTTTTT. This chain joins TRBV4-3 and TRBJ2-2, with D hard to call. CDR3 length: 15 residues. Trimming took 4 bases from V and 0 from J, leaving 9 bases between them. CDR1 and CDR2 (germline): LGHNA, YSLEER.

J is TRBJ2-7 and V is TRBV28; D tentatively fits TRBD1 or TRBD2 (5 bases each). CDR3 length: 16 residues. CDR1 and CDR2 (germline): MDHEN, SYDVKM. Between the trimmed V and J ends, which lost 8 bases and 1 base, there was a span of 21 bases. CDR3 bases: TGTGCCAGCGGTGGGACGCGTCGGGTTCGATCCTACGAGCAGTACTTC. This codes for CASGGTRRVRSYEQYF.

The genes are TRBV7-9 and TRBJ2-1; TRBD2 might be the D (6 bases). CDR3 length: 14 amino acids. Germline V CDR1 and CDR2: SEHNR, FQNEAQ (reference sequence). Trimming cost V 5 bases and J 10 bases, with 18 bases left between them. The CDR3 region has the DNA TGTGCCAGCAGCCCCCGGTGGCGGGGAGACGAGCAGTTCTTC. It codes for CASSPRWRGDEQFF.

This clonotype came up a few times. The chain links TRBV7-2 to TRBJ1-2, with 8 bases lining up with TRBD1. The V and J ends lost 5 bases and 0 bases, in that order; junction bases with no gene match: 5. Germline V lookup: CDR1 SGHTA, CDR2 FQGNSA. The CDR3 runs 15 residues. The DNA of the CDR3 is TGTGCCAGCAGCCTCTTACAGGGGGCTAACTATGGCTACACCTTC. This encodes CASSLLQGANYGYTF.

V and J are TRBV20-1 and TRBJ1-5, with TRBD1 matching over 8 bases. The ends lost 2 bases at V and 3 bases at J; junction bases unmatched: 6. The CDR3 has 15 residues. CDR1 and CDR2 from the germline V gene are DFQATT and SNEGSKA (reference sequence). CDR3 sequence: CSARQGARINQPQHF. For the CDR3, the DNA is TGCAGTGCTAGACAGGGGGCGCGGATCAATCAGCCCCAGCATTTT.

The genes are TRBV6-2 or TRBV6-3 and TRBJ1-6; 7 positions match TRBD1. Trimming removed 10 bases from V and 10 bases from J; junction bases left unmatched: 10. The germline V gene encodes CDR1 MNHEY and CDR2 SVGEGT. The length of the CDR3 is 13 residues. DNA for the CDR3: TGTGCCACCAAGACAGGGTATCGATCACCCCTCCACTTT. Translation gives CATKTGYRSPLHF.

The rearrangement joins TRBV6-1 to TRBJ2-1, with D unresolved. Between the trimmed V and J ends, which lost 5 bases and 6 bases, there was a span of 11 bases. Germline V gives CDR1 MNHNS, CDR2 SASEGT. This CDR3 region has 13 residues. In DNA form, the CDR3 reads TGTGCCAGCAGTACATCAGTACCCAATGAGCAGTTCTTC. Residues: CASSTSVPNEQFF.